Listed below are T cell receptor beta chains from one sample, sequenced in a study of cytomegalovirus exposure and HLA in healthy donors. Libraries were prepared by immunoSEQ multiplex PCR; TCRdb keeps only in-frame clonotypes and omits some of them. The repertoire holds 100,000 to 150,000 clones, with roughly 88% as singletons. Material for sequencing was PBMCs. The receptors come from a man aged 18-30 years in good health and CMV-seronegative. CDR3s include the opening cysteine and the closing phenylalanine or tryptophan. The D gene is left open where the match is weak. Where a row states a size, it is once, few, many or the class of an expanded clone; other rows omit it.

D gene: -; J gene: TRBJ2-7; CDR3 length: 13; clone size: -; V gene: TRBV28; CDR3 protein: CASSMGHTYEQYF; CDR3 DNA: TGTGCCAGCAGCATGGGACACACCTACGAGCAGTACTTC
D gene: -; J gene: TRBJ2-7; CDR3 length: 16; clone size: -; V gene: TRBV15; CDR3 protein: CATSRYRGFYSYEQYF; CDR3 DNA: TGTGCCACCAGCAGGTATCGGGGGTTTTATTCCTACGAGCAGTACTTC
D gene: -; J gene: TRBJ2-1; CDR3 length: 14; clone size: few; V gene: TRBV7-8; CDR3 protein: CASSLGQAWNEQFF; CDR3 DNA: TGTGCCAGCAGCTTAGGACAGGCTTGGAATGAGCAGTTCTTC
D gene: TRBD1; J gene: TRBJ1-2; CDR3 length: 15; clone size: -; V gene: TRBV27; CDR3 protein: CASSVGQGAPHGYTF; CDR3 DNA: TGTGCCAGCAGTGTAGGACAGGGGGCGCCACATGGCTACACCTTC
D gene: TRBD1; J gene: TRBJ1-2; CDR3 length: 16; clone size: -; V gene: TRBV5-1; CDR3 protein: CASSIQTGTGNYGYTF; CDR3 DNA: TGCGCCAGCAGCATACAAACCGGGACAGGCAACTATGGCTACACCTTC
D gene: TRBD2; J gene: TRBJ2-1; CDR3 length: 15; clone size: -; V gene: TRBV7-6; CDR3 protein: CASSLGVAGRNEQFF; CDR3 DNA: TGTGCCAGCAGCTTAGGGGTAGCGGGAAGGAATGAGCAGTTCTTC
D gene: TRBD1; J gene: TRBJ2-7; CDR3 length: 14; clone size: -; V gene: TRBV13; CDR3 protein: CASSLDRGINEQYF; CDR3 DNA: TGTGCCAGCAGCTTAGACAGGGGGATCAACGAGCAGTACTTC
D gene: TRBD2; J gene: TRBJ2-7; CDR3 length: 14; clone size: -; V gene: TRBV28; CDR3 protein: CASSWSRGGYEQYF; CDR3 DNA: TGTGCCAGCAGTTGGTCACGGGGGGGCTACGAGCAGTACTTC
D gene: -; J gene: TRBJ2-3; CDR3 length: 15; clone size: -; V gene: TRBV4-3; CDR3 protein: CASSEEARDTDTQYF; CDR3 DNA: TGCGCCAGCAGCGAAGAGGCCAGGGACACAGATACGCAGTATTTT
D gene: TRBD2; J gene: TRBJ2-7; CDR3 length: 14; clone size: few; V gene: TRBV10-3; CDR3 protein: CAISAPGTRGEQYF; CDR3 DNA: TGTGCCATCAGCGCGCCCGGGACTAGAGGCGAGCAGTACTTC
D gene: TRBD1; J gene: TRBJ1-2; CDR3 length: 13; clone size: -; V gene: TRBV6-1; CDR3 protein: CASSVGTGGENTF; CDR3 DNA: TGTGCCAGCAGTGTTGGGACAGGGGGCGAGAACACCTTC
D gene: TRBD1; J gene: TRBJ2-4; CDR3 length: 14; clone size: -; V gene: TRBV9; CDR3 protein: CASSGTGAQNIQYF; CDR3 DNA: TGTGCCAGCAGCGGGACAGGGGCTCAAAACATTCAGTACTTC
D gene: -; J gene: TRBJ2-7; CDR3 length: 11; clone size: -; V gene: TRBV20-1; CDR3 protein: CSARGSYEQYF; CDR3 DNA: TGCAGTGCTAGAGGCAGCTACGAGCAGTACTTC
D gene: -; J gene: TRBJ1-5; CDR3 length: 15; clone size: -; V gene: TRBV7-9; CDR3 protein: CASSLAGNRNQPQHF; CDR3 DNA: TGTGCCAGCAGCTTGGCCGGGAATAGAAATCAGCCCCAGCATTTT
D gene: -; J gene: TRBJ2-7; CDR3 length: 17; clone size: -; V gene: TRBV4-3; CDR3 protein: CASSLGVSSSRSYEQYF; CDR3 DNA: TGCGCCAGCAGCCTGGGAGTTAGTTCTTCGAGGTCCTACGAGCAGTACTTC
D gene: -; J gene: TRBJ1-5; CDR3 length: 13; clone size: few; V gene: TRBV28; CDR3 protein: CASSLSGRQPQHF; CDR3 DNA: TGTGCCAGCAGTTTATCTGGGCGTCAGCCCCAGCATTTT
D gene: -; J gene: TRBJ2-5; CDR3 length: 12; clone size: -; V gene: TRBV5-6; CDR3 protein: CASSSRSLEKYF; CDR3 DNA: TGTGCCAGCAGCTCAAGGAGCCTTGAAAAGTACTTC
D gene: TRBD1; J gene: TRBJ1-4; CDR3 length: 14; clone size: once; V gene: TRBV6-1; CDR3 protein: CASSPRTGNEKLFF; CDR3 DNA: TGTGCCAGCAGTCCTCGGACAGGGAATGAAAAACTGTTTTTT
D gene: TRBD1; J gene: TRBJ1-2; CDR3 length: 16; clone size: -; V gene: TRBV28; CDR3 protein: CASSSFYRGDGYGYTF; CDR3 DNA: TGTGCCAGCAGTTCGTTTTACAGGGGGGACGGCTATGGCTACACCTTC
D gene: -; J gene: TRBJ2-7; CDR3 length: 14; clone size: -; V gene: TRBV7-2; CDR3 protein: CASSIEGAHYEQYF; CDR3 DNA: TGTGCCAGCAGCATAGAGGGAGCGCACTACGAGCAGTACTTC
D gene: -; J gene: TRBJ2-5; CDR3 length: 15; clone size: -; V gene: TRBV7-2; CDR3 protein: CASSFQLGGQETQYF; CDR3 DNA: TGTGCCAGCAGCTTCCAGTTGGGGGGCCAAGAGACCCAGTACTTC
D gene: TRBD2; J gene: TRBJ2-7; CDR3 length: 16; clone size: few; V gene: TRBV28; CDR3 protein: CASSAGLAGGVIEQYF; CDR3 DNA: TGTGCCAGCAGTGCGGGACTAGCGGGAGGCGTTATCGAGCAGTACTTC
D gene: -; J gene: TRBJ2-7; CDR3 length: 14; clone size: -; V gene: TRBV6-5; CDR3 protein: CASSYRRETYEQYF; CDR3 DNA: TGTGCCAGCAGTTATCGGAGGGAGACCTACGAGCAGTACTTC
D gene: TRBD2; J gene: TRBJ2-5; CDR3 length: 17; clone size: -; V gene: TRBV5-1; CDR3 protein: CASRLAVAGGLRETQYF; CDR3 DNA: TGCGCCAGCAGACTGGCCGTAGCGGGAGGGCTCAGGGAGACCCAGTACTTC
D gene: -; J gene: TRBJ2-1; CDR3 length: 16; clone size: -; V gene: TRBV28; CDR3 protein: CASRGLRVNSYNEQFF; CDR3 DNA: TGTGCCAGCAGGGGGTTGAGGGTAAACTCCTACAATGAGCAGTTCTTC
D gene: -; J gene: TRBJ1-2; CDR3 length: 12; clone size: -; V gene: TRBV5-1; CDR3 protein: CASSLQGSGYTF; CDR3 DNA: TGCGCCAGCAGCTTACAGGGCTCTGGCTACACCTTC
D gene: -; J gene: TRBJ2-7; CDR3 length: 13; clone size: once; V gene: TRBV27; CDR3 protein: CASSPGQSYEQYF; CDR3 DNA: TGTGCCAGCAGTCCCGGACAGTCCTACGAGCAGTACTTC
D gene: TRBD1; J gene: TRBJ2-1; CDR3 length: 17; clone size: -; V gene: TRBV6-1; CDR3 protein: CASSVGTGVWSGNEQFF; CDR3 DNA: TGTGCCAGCAGTGTCGGGACAGGGGTATGGAGCGGGAATGAGCAGTTCTTC
D gene: TRBD1; J gene: TRBJ2-1; CDR3 length: 18; clone size: -; V gene: TRBV18; CDR3 protein: CASSPIQKWGQGANEQFF; CDR3 DNA: TGTGCCAGCTCACCGATACAAAAGTGGGGACAGGGGGCAAATGAGCAGTTCTTC
D gene: -; J gene: TRBJ1-4; CDR3 length: 15; clone size: -; V gene: TRBV19; CDR3 protein: CASSTWTAEYEKLFF; CDR3 DNA: TGTGCCAGTAGTACCTGGACAGCCGAATATGAAAAACTGTTTTTT
D gene: -; J gene: TRBJ1-1; CDR3 length: 15; clone size: -; V gene: TRBV11-2; CDR3 protein: CASSLELGEDTEAFF; CDR3 DNA: TGTGCCAGCAGCTTAGAGCTGGGTGAGGACACTGAAGCTTTCTTT
D gene: -; J gene: TRBJ2-5; CDR3 length: 16; clone size: -; V gene: TRBV7-2; CDR3 protein: CASSLGAAGFGETQYF; CDR3 DNA: TGTGCCAGCAGCTTAGGGGCGGCGGGGTTTGGGGAGACCCAGTACTTC
D gene: TRBD1; J gene: TRBJ1-2; CDR3 length: 14; clone size: -; V gene: TRBV13; CDR3 protein: CASSLADRGYGYTF; CDR3 DNA: TGTGCCAGCAGCTTAGCGGACAGGGGCTATGGCTACACCTTC
D gene: -; J gene: TRBJ1-5; CDR3 length: 12; clone size: -; V gene: TRBV28; CDR3 protein: CASRGPNQPQHF; CDR3 DNA: TGTGCCAGCCGGGGTCCCAATCAGCCCCAGCATTTT
D gene: TRBD2; J gene: TRBJ2-3; CDR3 length: 14; clone size: -; V gene: TRBV11-3; CDR3 protein: CASSSAAGADTQYF; CDR3 DNA: TGTGCCAGCAGCTCGGCAGCGGGAGCAGATACGCAGTATTTT
D gene: -; J gene: TRBJ1-1; CDR3 length: 17; clone size: once; V gene: TRBV4-1; CDR3 protein: CASSRSRPPLGRAEAFF; CDR3 DNA: TGCGCCAGCAGCCGGAGCCGCCCGCCGTTAGGGAGGGCTGAAGCTTTCTTT
D gene: -; J gene: TRBJ2-6; CDR3 length: 15; clone size: -; V gene: TRBV30; CDR3 protein: CAWSVGGSGANVLTF; CDR3 DNA: TGTGCCTGGAGTGTAGGGGGAAGCGGGGCCAACGTCCTGACTTTC
D gene: -; J gene: TRBJ2-5; CDR3 length: 14; clone size: -; V gene: TRBV7-2; CDR3 protein: CASSLSRGQETQYF; CDR3 DNA: TGTGCCAGCAGCTTGTCCAGGGGCCAAGAGACCCAGTACTTC
D gene: -; J gene: TRBJ1-6; CDR3 length: 14; clone size: -; V gene: TRBV5-1; CDR3 protein: CASSLLDSGSPLHF; CDR3 DNA: TGCGCCAGCAGCTTGTTGGACTCTGGTTCACCCCTCCACTTT
D gene: TRBD1; J gene: TRBJ2-1; CDR3 length: 19; clone size: -; V gene: TRBV7-9; CDR3 protein: CASSLSGGPVPGGYNEQFF; CDR3 DNA: TGTGCCAGCAGCTTAAGCGGTGGGCCAGTCCCAGGGGGATACAATGAGCAGTTCTTC
D gene: TRBD2; J gene: TRBJ2-3; CDR3 length: 19; clone size: -; V gene: TRBV9; CDR3 protein: CASSVGASGGLLGTDTQYF; CDR3 DNA: TGTGCCAGCAGCGTAGGGGCTAGCGGGGGCCTCTTGGGCACAGATACGCAGTATTTT
D gene: -; J gene: TRBJ1-1; CDR3 length: 11; clone size: -; V gene: TRBV20-1; CDR3 protein: CSANPRTEAFF; CDR3 DNA: TGCAGTGCCAATCCGCGTACTGAAGCTTTCTTT
D gene: TRBD1; J gene: TRBJ2-7; CDR3 length: 14; clone size: -; V gene: TRBV19; CDR3 protein: CASSIGRGHYEQYF; CDR3 DNA: TGTGCCAGTAGTATAGGTAGGGGGCATTACGAGCAGTACTTC
D gene: -; J gene: TRBJ2-5; CDR3 length: 16; clone size: few; V gene: TRBV7-9; CDR3 protein: CASSLSRTGTAETQYF; CDR3 DNA: TGTGCCAGCAGCTTGTCGAGGACCGGGACTGCGGAGACCCAGTACTTC
D gene: -; J gene: TRBJ2-7; CDR3 length: 13; clone size: once; V gene: TRBV6-6; CDR3 protein: CASSYSRQYEQYF; CDR3 DNA: TGTGCCAGCAGTTACTCGAGGCAGTACGAGCAGTACTTC
D gene: TRBD1; J gene: TRBJ1-5; CDR3 length: 16; clone size: -; V gene: TRBV4-1; CDR3 protein: CASSQAGDRVNQPQHF; CDR3 DNA: TGCGCCAGCAGCCAAGCTGGGGACAGGGTCAATCAGCCCCAGCATTTT
D gene: -; J gene: TRBJ2-7; CDR3 length: 12; clone size: -; V gene: TRBV6-1; CDR3 protein: CATSGVGYEQYF; CDR3 DNA: TGTGCCACCTCCGGGGTTGGCTACGAGCAGTACTTC
D gene: -; J gene: TRBJ2-5; CDR3 length: 17; clone size: -; V gene: TRBV7-9; CDR3 protein: CASSQDVAVPPKETQYF; CDR3 DNA: TGTGCCAGCAGTCAAGACGTAGCCGTACCTCCCAAAGAGACCCAGTACTTC
D gene: -; J gene: TRBJ1-6; CDR3 length: 14; clone size: -; V gene: TRBV9; CDR3 protein: CASSVEHRNSPLHF; CDR3 DNA: TGTGCCAGCAGCGTTGAGCACCGGAATTCACCCCTCCACTTT
D gene: TRBD2; J gene: TRBJ2-1; CDR3 length: 13; clone size: -; V gene: TRBV29-1; CDR3 protein: CSVPSGSYNEQFF; CDR3 DNA: TGCAGCGTCCCTAGCGGGAGCTACAATGAGCAGTTCTTC